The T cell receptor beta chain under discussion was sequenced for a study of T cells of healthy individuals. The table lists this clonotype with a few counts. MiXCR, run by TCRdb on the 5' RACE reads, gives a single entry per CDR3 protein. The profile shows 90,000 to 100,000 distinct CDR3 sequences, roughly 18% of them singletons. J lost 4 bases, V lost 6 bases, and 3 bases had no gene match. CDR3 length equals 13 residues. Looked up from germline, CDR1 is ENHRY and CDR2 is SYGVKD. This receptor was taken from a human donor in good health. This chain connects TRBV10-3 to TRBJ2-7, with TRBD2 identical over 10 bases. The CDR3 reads CAIREREGYEQYF. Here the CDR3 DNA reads TGTGCCATCAGGGAGCGGGAGGGATACGAGCAGTACTTC.